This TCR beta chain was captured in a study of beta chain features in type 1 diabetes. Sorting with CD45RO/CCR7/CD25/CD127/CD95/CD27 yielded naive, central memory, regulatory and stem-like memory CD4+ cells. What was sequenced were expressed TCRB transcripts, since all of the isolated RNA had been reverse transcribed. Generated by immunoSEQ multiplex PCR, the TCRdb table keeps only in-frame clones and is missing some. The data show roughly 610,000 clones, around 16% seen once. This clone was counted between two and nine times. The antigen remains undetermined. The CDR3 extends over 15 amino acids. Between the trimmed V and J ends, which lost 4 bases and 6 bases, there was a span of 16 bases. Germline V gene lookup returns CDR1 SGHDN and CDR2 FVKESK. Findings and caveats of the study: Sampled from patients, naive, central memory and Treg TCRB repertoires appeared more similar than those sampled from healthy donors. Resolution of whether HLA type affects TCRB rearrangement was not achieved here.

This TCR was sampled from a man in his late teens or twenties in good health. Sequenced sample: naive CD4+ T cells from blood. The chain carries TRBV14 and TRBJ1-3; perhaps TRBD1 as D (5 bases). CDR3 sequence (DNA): TGTGCCAGCAGCCCCATCGGCAGGGCAGAAAACACCATATATTTT. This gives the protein CASSPIGRAENTIYF.